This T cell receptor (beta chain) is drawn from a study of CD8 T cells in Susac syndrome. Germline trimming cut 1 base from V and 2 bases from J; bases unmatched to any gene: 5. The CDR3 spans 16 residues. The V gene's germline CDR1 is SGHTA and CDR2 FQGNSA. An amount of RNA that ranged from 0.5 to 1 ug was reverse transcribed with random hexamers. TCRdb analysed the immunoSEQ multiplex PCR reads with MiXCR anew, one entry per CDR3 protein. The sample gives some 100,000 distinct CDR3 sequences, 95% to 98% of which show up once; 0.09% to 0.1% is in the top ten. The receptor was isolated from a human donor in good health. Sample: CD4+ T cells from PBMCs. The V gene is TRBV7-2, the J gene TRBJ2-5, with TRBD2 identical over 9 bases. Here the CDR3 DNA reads TGTGCCAGCAGCTTAGGGGTTAGCGGGGGACAAGAGACCCAGTACTTC. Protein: CASSLGVSGGQETQYF.